These 14 T cell receptor beta chains were all obtained from the same sample, sequenced in a study of blood T cell repertoires in COVID-19. Sequenced by immunoSEQ multiplex PCR; TCRdb stores in-frame clones only, minus some. Found here are 150,000 to 200,000 clones, roughly 80% of them singletons; the top ten hold 11%. The sample comprised peripheral blood. These receptor sequences come from a woman aged 40-49 years with COVID-19, enrolled during active disease.

The chain links TRBV2 to TRBJ2-2; 9 bases fit TRBD1. Germline V gene sequence: CDR1 SNHLY, CDR2 FYNNEI. The V and J ends lost 2 bases and 4 bases, in that order; junction bases with no gene match: 2. There are 15 residues in the CDR3. CDR3: CASSENRGRTGELFF. The CDR3 nucleotides are TGTGCCAGCAGTGAAAACAGGGGGCGCACCGGGGAGCTGTTTTTT.

This clone was observed once. The V and J genes are TRBV24-1 and TRBJ2-1; possibly TRBD1 for D (6 bases). V dropped 5 bases and J dropped 0 bases, with 16 bases sitting between them. In germline, CDR1 is KGHDR, CDR2 SFDVKD. The CDR3 spans 17 residues. CDR3 DNA: TGTGCCACCAGTGGACCTGGCGGACAGAGCTCCTACAATGAGCAGTTCTTC. Protein sequence: CATSGPGGQSSYNEQFF.

J is TRBJ1-5 and V is TRBV19; 8 bases align to TRBD1. The ends lost 1 base at V and 3 bases at J; junction bases unmatched: 5. The germline CDR1 and CDR2 sequences are LNHDA and SQIVND (reference sequence). This CDR3 is built from 16 residues. CDR3 nucleotide sequence: TGTGCCAGTAGTATAGGACAGGGGTGGGTCAATCAGCCCCAGCATTTT. Its protein is CASSIGQGWVNQPQHF.

The chain links TRBV6-1 to TRBJ2-1, with 7 bases identical to TRBD2. The CDR3 length is 16 residues. CDR1 and CDR2 from the germline V gene are MNHNS and SASEGT. V lost 3 bases, J lost 6 bases, and 11 bases stayed unmatched. The CDR3 bases are TGTGCCAGCAGTGACCTTAAGCGGGGAGGTCGCAATGAGCAGTTCTTC. It translates to CASSDLKRGGRNEQFF.

The chain employs TRBV24-1 and TRBJ2-3, with a weak D call TRBD2 (6 bases). V gave up 4 bases and J gave up 4 bases, with 14 bases separating them. Germline loops: CDR1 KGHDR, CDR2 SFDVKD. The CDR3 is made up of 15 amino acids. CDR3 loop: CATSEPGLQADTQYF. The CDR3, as DNA: TGTGCCACCAGTGAACCGGGACTCCAGGCAGATACGCAGTATTTT.

The chain has TRBV4-1 and TRBJ1-2; 9 bases line up with TRBD1. This CDR3 contains 16 residues. The trim removed 3 bases at V and 4 bases at J, leaving 9 bases unmatched. From germline, CDR1 is MGHRA and CDR2 YSYEKL. Here the CDR3 reads CASSQDQQGAGYGYTF. CDR3 sequence (DNA): TGCGCCAGCAGCCAGGACCAACAGGGGGCTGGCTATGGCTACACCTTC.

In this sample, this clone turned up many times. V and J are TRBV5-1 and TRBJ1-4; D may be TRBD1 (6 bases). The ends were cut back, 4 bases at V and 4 bases at J, with 11 bases in the middle. This CDR3 contains 14 residues. Germline V gene lookup returns CDR1 SGHRS and CDR2 YFSETQ. CDR3 sequence: CASSTQGFNEKLFF. In DNA, the CDR3 is TGCGCCAGCAGCACACAGGGTTTTAATGAAAAACTGTTTTTT.

The rearrangement uses TRBV2 and TRBJ1-5; D might be TRBD1 (5 bases). This CDR3 spans 14 amino acids. Trimming stripped 4 bases from V and 3 bases from J, with 10 bases between. Per germline, CDR1 SNHLY and CDR2 FYNNEI. CDR3 loop: CASSVATVNQPQHF. Here the CDR3 DNA reads TGTGCCAGCAGTGTAGCGACAGTCAATCAGCCCCAGCATTTT. The variable domain in full, with the rest retrieved from reference TRBV2 and TRBJ1-5, is EPEVTQTPSHQVTQMGQEVILRCVPISNHLYFYWYRQILGQKVEFLVSFYNNEISEKSEIFDDQFSVERPDGSNFTLKIRSTKLEDSAMYFCASSVATVNQPQHFGDGTRLSIL.

The chain combines TRBV7-2 with TRBJ2-1, with 13 bases that match TRBD2. After removal of 5 bases from V and 6 bases from J, the junction contained 4 bases not matched to a gene. Germline V gives CDR1 SGHTA, CDR2 FQGNSA. This CDR3 is 15 amino acids long. CDR3 protein: CASSPGLAGVNEQFF. The CDR3 coding sequence is TGTGCCAGCAGCCCAGGACTAGCGGGGGTCAATGAGCAGTTCTTC.

This clone was recorded once. This rearrangement joins TRBV18 to TRBJ2-1, with D maybe TRBD1 (6 bases). There are 14 residues in the CDR3. Trimming took 0 bases from V and 6 from J, leaving 9 bases between them. The germline V gene encodes CDR1 KGHSH and CDR2 LQKENI. CDR3 in DNA: TGTGCCAGCTCACCACCCAGGGGCTTCAATGAGCAGTTCTTC. This gives the protein CASSPPRGFNEQFF.

This clone was seen only once. This chain uses TRBV7-2 with TRBJ1-2, with D perhaps TRBD1 (5 bases). The V end lost 1 base, the J end lost 3 bases, and 9 bases lay between the germline ends. The CDR3 loop spans 14 amino acids. The germline V gene encodes CDR1 SGHTA and CDR2 FQGNSA. The CDR3 DNA sequence: TGTGCCAGCAGCTTAGACGGGGGGGACTATGGCTACACCTTC. Amino acids: CASSLDGGDYGYTF.

In its sample, this clone was seen once. V and J are TRBV7-2 and TRBJ2-1, with 9 bases lining up with TRBD1. The V gene's germline CDR1 is SGHTA and CDR2 FQGNSA. This CDR3 has 15 residues. The trim removed 6 bases at V and 7 bases at J, leaving 10 bases unmatched. DNA of the CDR3: TGTGCCAGCAGAAAGAGGTGGACAGGGGAGAATGAGCAGTTCTTC. As protein: CASRKRWTGENEQFF.

V is TRBV6-2 or TRBV6-3 and J is TRBJ1-2, with D hard to call. Trimming left V 6 bases short and J 4 bases short, with 9 bases between. From germline, CDR1 is MNHEY and CDR2 SVGEGT. The CDR3 is 12 residues long. In nucleotides, the CDR3 is TGTGCCAGCAGCGGTGGAGGCTATGGCTACACCTTC. It is translated as CASSGGGYGYTF.

The V call is TRBV6-6, the J call TRBJ2-1; 8 nucleotides line up with TRBD2. CDR3 length equals 15 residues. Germline V gene data show CDR1 as MNHNY and CDR2 as SVGAGI (reference sequence). Trimming at V came to 5 bases and at J to 2 bases, leaving 5 bases not matched to a gene. DNA for the CDR3: TGTGCCAGCAGTATCGGGAGGGCCCCCTACAATGAGCAGTTCTTC. Translation gives CASSIGRAPYNEQFF.